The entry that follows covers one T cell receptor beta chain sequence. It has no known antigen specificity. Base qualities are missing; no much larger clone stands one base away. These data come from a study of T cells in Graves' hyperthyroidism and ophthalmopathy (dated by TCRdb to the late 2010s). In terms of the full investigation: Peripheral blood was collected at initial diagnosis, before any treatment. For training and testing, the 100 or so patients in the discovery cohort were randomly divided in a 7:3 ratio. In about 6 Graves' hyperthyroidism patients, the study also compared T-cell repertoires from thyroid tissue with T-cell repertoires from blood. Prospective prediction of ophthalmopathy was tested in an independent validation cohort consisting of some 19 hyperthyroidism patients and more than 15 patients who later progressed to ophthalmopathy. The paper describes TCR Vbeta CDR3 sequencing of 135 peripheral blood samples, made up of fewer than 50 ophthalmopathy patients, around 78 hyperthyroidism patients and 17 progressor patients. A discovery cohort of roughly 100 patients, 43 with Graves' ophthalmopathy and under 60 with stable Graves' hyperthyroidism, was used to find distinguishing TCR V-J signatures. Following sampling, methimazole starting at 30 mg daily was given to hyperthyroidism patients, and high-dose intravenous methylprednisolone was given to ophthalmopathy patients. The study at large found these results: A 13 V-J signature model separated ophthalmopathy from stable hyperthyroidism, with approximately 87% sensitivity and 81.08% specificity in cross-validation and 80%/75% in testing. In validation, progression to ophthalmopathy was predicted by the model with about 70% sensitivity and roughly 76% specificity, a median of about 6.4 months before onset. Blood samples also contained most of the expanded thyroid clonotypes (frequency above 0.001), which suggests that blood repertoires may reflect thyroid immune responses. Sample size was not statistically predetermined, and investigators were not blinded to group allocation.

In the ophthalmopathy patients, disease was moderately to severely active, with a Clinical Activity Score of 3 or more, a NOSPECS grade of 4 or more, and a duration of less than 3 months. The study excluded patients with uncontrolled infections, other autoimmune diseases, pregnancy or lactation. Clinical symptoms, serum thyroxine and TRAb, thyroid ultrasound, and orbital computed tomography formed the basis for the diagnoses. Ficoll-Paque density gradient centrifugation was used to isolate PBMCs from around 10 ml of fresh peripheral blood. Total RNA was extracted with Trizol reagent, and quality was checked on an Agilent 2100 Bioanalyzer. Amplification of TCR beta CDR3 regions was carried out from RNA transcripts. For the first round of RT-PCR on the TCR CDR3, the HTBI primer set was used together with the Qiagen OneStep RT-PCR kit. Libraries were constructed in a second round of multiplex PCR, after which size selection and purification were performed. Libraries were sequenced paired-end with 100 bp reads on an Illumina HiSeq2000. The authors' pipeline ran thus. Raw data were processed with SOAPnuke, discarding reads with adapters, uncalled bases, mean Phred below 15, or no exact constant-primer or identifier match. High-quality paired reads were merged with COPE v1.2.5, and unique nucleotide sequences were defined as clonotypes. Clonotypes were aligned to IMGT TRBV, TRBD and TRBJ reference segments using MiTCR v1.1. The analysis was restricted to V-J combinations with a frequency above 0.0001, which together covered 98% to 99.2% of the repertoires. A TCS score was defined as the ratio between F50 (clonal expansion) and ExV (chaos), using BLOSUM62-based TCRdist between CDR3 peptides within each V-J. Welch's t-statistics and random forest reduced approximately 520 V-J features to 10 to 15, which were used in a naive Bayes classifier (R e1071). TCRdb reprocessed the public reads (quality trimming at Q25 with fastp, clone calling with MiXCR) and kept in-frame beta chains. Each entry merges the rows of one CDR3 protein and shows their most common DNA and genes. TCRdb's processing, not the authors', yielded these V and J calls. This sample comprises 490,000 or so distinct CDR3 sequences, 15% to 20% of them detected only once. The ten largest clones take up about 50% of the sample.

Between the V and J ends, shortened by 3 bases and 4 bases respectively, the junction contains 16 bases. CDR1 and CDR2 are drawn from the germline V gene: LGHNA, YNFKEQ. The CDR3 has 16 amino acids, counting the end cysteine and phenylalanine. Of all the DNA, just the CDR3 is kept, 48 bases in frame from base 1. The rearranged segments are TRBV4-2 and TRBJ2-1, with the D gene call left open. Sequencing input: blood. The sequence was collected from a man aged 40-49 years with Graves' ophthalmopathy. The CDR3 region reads CASSQSLPVGYNEQFF. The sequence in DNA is TGTGCCAGCAGCCAGTCCCTTCCTGTAGGGTACAATGAGCAGTTCTTC.